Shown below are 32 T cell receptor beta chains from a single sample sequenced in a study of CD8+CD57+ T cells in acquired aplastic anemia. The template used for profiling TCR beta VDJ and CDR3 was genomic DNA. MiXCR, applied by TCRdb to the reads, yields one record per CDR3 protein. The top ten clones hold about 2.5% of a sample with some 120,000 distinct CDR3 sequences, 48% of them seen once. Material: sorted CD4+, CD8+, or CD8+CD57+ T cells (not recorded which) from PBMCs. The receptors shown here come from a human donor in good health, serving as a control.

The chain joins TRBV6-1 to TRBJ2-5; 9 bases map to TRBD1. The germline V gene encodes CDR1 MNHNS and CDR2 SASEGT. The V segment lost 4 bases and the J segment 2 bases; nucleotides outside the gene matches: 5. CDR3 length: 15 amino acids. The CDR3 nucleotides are TGTGCCAGCAGTGTCAACAGGGGGCTACAAGAGACCCAGTACTTC. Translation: CASSVNRGLQETQYF.

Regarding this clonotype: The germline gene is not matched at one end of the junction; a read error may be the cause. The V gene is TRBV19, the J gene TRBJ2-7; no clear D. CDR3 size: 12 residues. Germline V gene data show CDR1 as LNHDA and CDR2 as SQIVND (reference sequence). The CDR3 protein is CASSVDWNEQYF. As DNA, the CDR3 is TGTGCCAGTAGTGTAGACTGGAACGAGCAGTACTTC.

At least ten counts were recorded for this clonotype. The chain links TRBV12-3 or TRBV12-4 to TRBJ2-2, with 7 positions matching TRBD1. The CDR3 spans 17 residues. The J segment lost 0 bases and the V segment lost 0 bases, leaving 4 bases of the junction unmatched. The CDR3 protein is CASSLALGGSNTGELFF. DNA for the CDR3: TGTGCCAGCAGTTTAGCGCTAGGGGGCTCGAACACCGGGGAGCTGTTTTTT.

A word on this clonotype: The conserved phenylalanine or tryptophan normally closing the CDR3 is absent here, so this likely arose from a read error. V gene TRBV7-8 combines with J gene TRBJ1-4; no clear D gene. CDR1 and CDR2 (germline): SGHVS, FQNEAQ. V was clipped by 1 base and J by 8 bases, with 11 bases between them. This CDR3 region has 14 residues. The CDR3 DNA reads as TGTGCCAGCAGCTTAGGTGGCAGGTTGGAAAAACTGTTTCTT. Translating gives CASSLGGRLEKLFL.

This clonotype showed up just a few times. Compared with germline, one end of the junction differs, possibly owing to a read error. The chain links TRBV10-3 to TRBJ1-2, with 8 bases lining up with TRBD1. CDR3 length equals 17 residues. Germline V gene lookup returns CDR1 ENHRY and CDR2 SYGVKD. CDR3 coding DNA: TGTGCCATCAGTGGCTCGGGACAGGCCAGATCTAACTATGGCTACGCCTTC. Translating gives CAISGSGQARSNYGYAF.

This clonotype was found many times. CDR3 nucleotides: TGCGCCAGCAGCCAAGGAGAGGGTGGTCTGGACATTCAGTACTTC. This gives the protein CASSQGEGGLDIQYF. The V and J genes are TRBV4-3 and TRBJ2-4; D might be TRBD2 (5 bases). The CDR3 contains 15 residues. Trimming removed 1 base at V and 8 bases at J, with 15 bases between. The germline gives CDR1 LGHNA, CDR2 YSLEER.

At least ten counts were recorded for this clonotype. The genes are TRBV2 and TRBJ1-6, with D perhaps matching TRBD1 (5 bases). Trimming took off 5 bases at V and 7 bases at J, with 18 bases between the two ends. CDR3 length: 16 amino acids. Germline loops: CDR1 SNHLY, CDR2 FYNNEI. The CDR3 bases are TGTGCCAGCAGTATCAGTGGGGGTTCTCTCAATTCACCCCTCCACTTT. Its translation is CASSISGGSLNSPLHF.

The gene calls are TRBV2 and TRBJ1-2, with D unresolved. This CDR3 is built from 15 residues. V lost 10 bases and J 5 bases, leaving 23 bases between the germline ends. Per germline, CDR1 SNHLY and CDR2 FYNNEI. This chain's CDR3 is CANPFDSAPLYGYTF. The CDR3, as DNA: TGTGCCAACCCCTTCGATTCGGCGCCACTTTATGGCTACACCTTC.

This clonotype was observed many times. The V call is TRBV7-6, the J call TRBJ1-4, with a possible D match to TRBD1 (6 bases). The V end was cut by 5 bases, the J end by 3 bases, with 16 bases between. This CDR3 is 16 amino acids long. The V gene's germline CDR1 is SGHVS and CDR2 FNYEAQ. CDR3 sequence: CASSSNEGGANEKLFF. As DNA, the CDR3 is TGTGCCAGCAGCAGCAACGAGGGGGGGGCTAATGAAAAACTGTTTTTT. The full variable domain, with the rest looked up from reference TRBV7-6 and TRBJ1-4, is GAGVSQSPRYKVTKRGQDVALRCDPISGHVSLYWYRQALGQGPEFLTYFNYEAQQDKSGLPNDRFSAERPEGSISTLTIQRTEQRDSAMYRCASSSNEGGANEKLFFGSGTQLSVL.

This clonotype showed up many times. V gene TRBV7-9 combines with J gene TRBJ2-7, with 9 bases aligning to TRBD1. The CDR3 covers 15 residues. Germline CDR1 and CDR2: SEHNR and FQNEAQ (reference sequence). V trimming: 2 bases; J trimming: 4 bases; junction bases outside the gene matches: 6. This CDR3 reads CASSLQTGGLYEQYF. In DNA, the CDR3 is TGTGCCAGCAGCTTACAGACAGGGGGTTTATACGAGCAGTACTTC.

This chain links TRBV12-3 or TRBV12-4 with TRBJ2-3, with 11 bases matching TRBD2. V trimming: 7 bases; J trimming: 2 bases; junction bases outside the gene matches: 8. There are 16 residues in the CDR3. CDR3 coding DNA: TGTGCCAGCAACCCTTCTAGCGGGGGGATCACAGATACGCAGTATTTT. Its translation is CASNPSSGGITDTQYF.

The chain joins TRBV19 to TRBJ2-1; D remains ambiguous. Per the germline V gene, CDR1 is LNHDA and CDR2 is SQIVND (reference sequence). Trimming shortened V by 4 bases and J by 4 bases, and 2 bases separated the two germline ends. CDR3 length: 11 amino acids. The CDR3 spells CASSKYNEQFF. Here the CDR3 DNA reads TGTGCCAGTAGTAAGTACAATGAGCAGTTCTTC.

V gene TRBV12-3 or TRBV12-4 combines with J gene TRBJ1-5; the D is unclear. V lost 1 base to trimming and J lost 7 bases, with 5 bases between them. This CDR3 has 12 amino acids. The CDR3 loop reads CASSLVWQPQHF. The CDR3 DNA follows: TGTGCCAGCAGTTTAGTATGGCAGCCCCAGCATTTT.

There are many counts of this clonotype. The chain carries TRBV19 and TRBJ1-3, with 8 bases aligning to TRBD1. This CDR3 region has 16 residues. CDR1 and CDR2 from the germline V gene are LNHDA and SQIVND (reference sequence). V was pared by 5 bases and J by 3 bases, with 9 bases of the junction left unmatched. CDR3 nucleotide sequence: TGTGCCAGTAGTTCCCGGGACAGGTATTTTGGAAACACCATATATTTT. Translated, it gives CASSSRDRYFGNTIYF.

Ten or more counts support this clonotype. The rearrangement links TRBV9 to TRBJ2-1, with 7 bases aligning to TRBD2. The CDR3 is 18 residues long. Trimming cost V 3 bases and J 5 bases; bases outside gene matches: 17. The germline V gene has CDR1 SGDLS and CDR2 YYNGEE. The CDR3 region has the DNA TGTGCCAGCAGCGCACCCTCCTCTTTAGCGGGTGAAGACAATGAGCAGTTCTTC. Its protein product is CASSAPSSLAGEDNEQFF.

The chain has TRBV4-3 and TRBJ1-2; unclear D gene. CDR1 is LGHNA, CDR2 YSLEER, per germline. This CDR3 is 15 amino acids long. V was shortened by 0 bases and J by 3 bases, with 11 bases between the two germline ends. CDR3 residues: CASSQESTLYYGYTF. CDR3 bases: TGCGCCAGCAGCCAAGAAAGCACACTATACTATGGCTACACCTTC.

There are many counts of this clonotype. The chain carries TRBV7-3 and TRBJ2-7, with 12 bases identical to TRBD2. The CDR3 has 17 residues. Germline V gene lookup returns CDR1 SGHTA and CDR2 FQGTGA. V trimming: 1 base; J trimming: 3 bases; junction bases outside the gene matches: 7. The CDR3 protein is CASSLRPTSGGIYEQYF. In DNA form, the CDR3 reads TGTGCCAGCAGCTTAAGACCCACTAGCGGGGGGATCTACGAGCAGTACTTC.

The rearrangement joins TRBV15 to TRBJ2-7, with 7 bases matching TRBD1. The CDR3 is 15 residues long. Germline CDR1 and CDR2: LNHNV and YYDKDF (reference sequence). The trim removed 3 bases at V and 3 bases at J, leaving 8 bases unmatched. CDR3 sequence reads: CATSSYLGQDYEQYF. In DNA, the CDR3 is TGTGCCACCAGCAGTTACCTAGGACAGGACTACGAGCAGTACTTC.

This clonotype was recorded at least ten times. The CDR3 sequence is CASSHPTSTAETQYF. CDR3 DNA: TGTGCCAGCAGCCACCCCACTAGCACGGCAGAGACCCAGTACTTC. The chain couples TRBV14 to TRBJ2-5; possibly TRBD2 for D (6 bases). The CDR3 extends over 15 amino acids. Germline CDR1 reads SGHDN; CDR2 reads FVKESK. V lost 3 bases and J lost 4, with 15 bases in between.

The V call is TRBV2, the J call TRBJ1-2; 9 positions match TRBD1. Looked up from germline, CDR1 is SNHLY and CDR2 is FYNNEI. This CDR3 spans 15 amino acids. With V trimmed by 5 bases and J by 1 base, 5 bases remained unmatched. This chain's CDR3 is CASSPGTGNNYGYTF. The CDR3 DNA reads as TGTGCCAGCAGTCCCGGGACAGGGAATAACTATGGCTACACCTTC. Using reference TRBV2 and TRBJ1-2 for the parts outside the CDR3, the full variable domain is EPEVTQTPSHQVTQMGQEVILRCVPISNHLYFYWYRQILGQKVEFLVSFYNNEISEKSEIFDDQFSVERPDGSNFTLKIRSTKLEDSAMYFCASSPGTGNNYGYTFGSGTRLTVV.

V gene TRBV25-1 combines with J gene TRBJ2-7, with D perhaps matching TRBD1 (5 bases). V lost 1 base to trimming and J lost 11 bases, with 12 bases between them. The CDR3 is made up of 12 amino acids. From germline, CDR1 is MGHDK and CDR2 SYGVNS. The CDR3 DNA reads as TGTGCCAGCAGTGAATCTCCAGGGAAGAAGTACGTC. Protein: CASSESPGKKYV.

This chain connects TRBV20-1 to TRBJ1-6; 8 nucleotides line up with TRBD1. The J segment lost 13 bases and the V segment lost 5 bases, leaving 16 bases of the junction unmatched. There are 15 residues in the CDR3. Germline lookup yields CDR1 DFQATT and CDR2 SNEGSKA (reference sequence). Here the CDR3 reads CSAQAPGTGGTPLHF. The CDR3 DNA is TGCAGTGCTCAGGCGCCTGGGACAGGTGGAACTCCCCTCCACTTT.

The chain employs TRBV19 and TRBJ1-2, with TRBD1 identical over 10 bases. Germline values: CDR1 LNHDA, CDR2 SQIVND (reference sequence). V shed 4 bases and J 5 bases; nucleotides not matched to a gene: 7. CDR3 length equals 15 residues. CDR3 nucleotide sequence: TGTGCCAGTAGTACATCCCGACAGGGGGCGTATGGCTACACCTTC. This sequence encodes CASSTSRQGAYGYTF.

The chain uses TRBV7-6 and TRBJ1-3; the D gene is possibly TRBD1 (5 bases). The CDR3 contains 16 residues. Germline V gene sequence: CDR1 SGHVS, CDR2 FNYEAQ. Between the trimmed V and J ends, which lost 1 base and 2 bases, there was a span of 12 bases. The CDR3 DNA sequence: TGTGCCAGCAGCTTAGGGCCAGGGCAAACTGGAAACACCATATATTTT. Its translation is CASSLGPGQTGNTIYF.

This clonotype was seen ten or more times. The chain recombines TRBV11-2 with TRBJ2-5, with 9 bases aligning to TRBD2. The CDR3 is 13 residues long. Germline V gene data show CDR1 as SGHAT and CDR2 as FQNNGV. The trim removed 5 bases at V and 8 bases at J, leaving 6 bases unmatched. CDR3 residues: CASSPGTSKTQYF. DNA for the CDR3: TGTGCCAGCAGCCCGGGGACTAGCAAAACCCAGTACTTC.

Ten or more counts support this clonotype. The DNA for the CDR3 is TGTGCCAGCAGCTTAGTAGGGACTAGCGGGGGGTTAGCCAAAAACATTCAGTACTTC. This codes for CASSLVGTSGGLAKNIQYF. The genes are TRBV11-2 and TRBJ2-4; 15 bases match TRBD2. Germline V gives CDR1 SGHAT, CDR2 FQNNGV. This CDR3 region has 19 residues. Losses at the gene ends were 1 base for V and 0 bases for J; bases not matched to a gene: 4.

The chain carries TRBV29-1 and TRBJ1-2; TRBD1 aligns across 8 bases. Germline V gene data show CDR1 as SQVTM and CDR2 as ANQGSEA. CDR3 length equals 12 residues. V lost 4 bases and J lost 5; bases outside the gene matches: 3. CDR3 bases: TGCAGCGTTGTACAGGGGGGGTATGGCTACACCTTC. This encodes CSVVQGGYGYTF. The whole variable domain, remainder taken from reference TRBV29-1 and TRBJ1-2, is SAVISQKPSRDICQRGTSLTIQCQVDSQVTMMFWYRQQPGQSLTLIATANQGSEATYESGFVIDKFPISRPNLTFSTLTVSNMSPEDSSIYLCSVVQGGYGYTFGSGTRLTVV.

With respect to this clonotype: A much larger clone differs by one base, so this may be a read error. CDR3 in amino acids: CASSPGLGPHGYTF. CDR3 sequence (DNA): TGTGCCAGCTCACCAGGCCTCGGCCCCCATGGCTACACCTTC. The gene calls are TRBV18 and TRBJ1-2; D is undetermined. Trimming removed 2 bases at V and 6 bases at J, with 13 bases between. Germline V gene lookup returns CDR1 KGHSH and CDR2 LQKENI. This CDR3 has 14 amino acids. Full variable domain (missing parts from reference TRBV18 and TRBJ1-2): NAGVMQNPRHLVRRRGQEARLRCSPMKGHSHVYWYRQLPEEGLKFMVYLQKENIIDESGMPKERFSAEFPKEGPSILRIQQVVRGDSAAYFCASSPGLGPHGYTFGSGTRLTVV.

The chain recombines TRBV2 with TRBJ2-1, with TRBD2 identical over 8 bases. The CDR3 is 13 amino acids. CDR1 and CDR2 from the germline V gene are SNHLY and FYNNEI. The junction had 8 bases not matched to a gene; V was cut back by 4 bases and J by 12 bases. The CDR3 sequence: CASSGGGGRSQFF. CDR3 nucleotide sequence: TGTGCCAGCAGTGGGGGCGGGGGGCGGTCGCAGTTCTTC. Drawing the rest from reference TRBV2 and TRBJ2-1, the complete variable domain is EPEVTQTPSHQVTQMGQEVILRCVPISNHLYFYWYRQILGQKVEFLVSFYNNEISEKSEIFDDQFSVERPDGSNFTLKIRSTKLEDSAMYFCASSGGGGRSQFFGPGTRLTVL.

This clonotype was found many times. The CDR3 nucleotides are TGTGCCAGCAGCCCTAGTCGGGGCTCCTACGAGCAGTACTTC. As protein: CASSPSRGSYEQYF. The chain uses TRBV7-2 and TRBJ2-7, with D perhaps matching TRBD2 (5 bases). Germline V gene lookup returns CDR1 SGHTA and CDR2 FQGNSA. V lost 5 bases, J lost 0 bases, and 11 bases lay in between. This CDR3 comprises 14 residues.

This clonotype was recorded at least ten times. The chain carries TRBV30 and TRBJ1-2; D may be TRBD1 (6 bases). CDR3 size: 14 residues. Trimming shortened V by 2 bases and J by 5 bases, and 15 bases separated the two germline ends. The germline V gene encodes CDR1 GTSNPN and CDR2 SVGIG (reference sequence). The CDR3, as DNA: TGTGCCTGGAGTTCGGGCAGGGGAGGATATGGCTACACCTTC. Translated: CAWSSGRGGYGYTF.

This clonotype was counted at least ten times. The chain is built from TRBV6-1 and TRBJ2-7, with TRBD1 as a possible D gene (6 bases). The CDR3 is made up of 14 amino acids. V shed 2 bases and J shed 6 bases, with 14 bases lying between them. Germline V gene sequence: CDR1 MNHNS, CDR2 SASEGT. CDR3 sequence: CASSEHRVDGEQYF. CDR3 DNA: TGTGCCAGCAGTGAACACAGGGTGGATGGCGAGCAGTACTTC.